This TCR beta chain comes out of a study of blood T cell repertoires in COVID-19. Study-wide background: Sources were T cells, B-cell-depleted T cells, or PBMCs; the material itself was cDNA or gDNA.

Clinical histories supplied by participants themselves formed the basis of cohort assignment. Some clones are missing from TCRdb's copy, which holds only in-frame ones; the method was immunoSEQ multiplex PCR. The repertoire holds roughly 160,000 clones, with under 90% as singletons. The sample taken for sequencing was PBMCs or T cells enriched from blood (not recorded which). The source is a man in his sixties who had recovered from COVID-19.

CDR3 sequence (DNA): TGTGCCAGCAGCCTAGAACAGGGGGCAAGGGGAAACACCATATATTTT. This sequence encodes CASSLEQGARGNTIYF. This chain connects TRBV3-1 (or the pseudogene TRBV3-2) to TRBJ1-3; 9 bases are shared with TRBD1. J was trimmed by 4 bases and V by 4 bases; bases with no gene match: 8. Germline CDR1 and CDR2: LGHDT and YNNKEL (reference sequence). This CDR3 has 16 amino acids.